This TCR beta chain was documented in a study of control samples from healthy donors and cancer patients. The CDR3 is 16 residues long. V dropped 5 bases and J dropped 6; count of bases not matched to a gene: 11. The germline V gene encodes CDR1 MNHEY and CDR2 SVGEGT. The method was immunoSEQ multiplex PCR; TCRdb's version includes in-frame clones alone and lacks a portion of them. The table lists about 54,000 clones, around 95% of them singletons. The sample consisted of blood. This chain links TRBV6-2 or TRBV6-3 with TRBJ2-1, with TRBD2 matching 9 bases. This clonotype originated in a woman in her 30s in good health. CDR3 nucleotide sequence: TGTGCCAGCAGTAAGAGGCGGGAGGGCCTACTCAATGAGCAGTTCTTC. Its translation: CASSKRREGLLNEQFF.